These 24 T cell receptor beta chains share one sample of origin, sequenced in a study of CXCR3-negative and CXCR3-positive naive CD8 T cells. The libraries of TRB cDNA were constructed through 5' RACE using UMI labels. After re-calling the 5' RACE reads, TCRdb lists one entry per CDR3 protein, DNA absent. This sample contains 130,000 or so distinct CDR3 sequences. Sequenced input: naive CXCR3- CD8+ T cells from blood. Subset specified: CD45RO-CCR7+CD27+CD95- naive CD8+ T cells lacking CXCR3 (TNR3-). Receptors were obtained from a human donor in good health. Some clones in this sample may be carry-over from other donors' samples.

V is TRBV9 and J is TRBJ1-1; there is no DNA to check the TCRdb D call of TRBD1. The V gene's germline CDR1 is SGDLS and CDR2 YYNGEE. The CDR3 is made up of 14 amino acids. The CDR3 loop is CASSTRDRGTEAFF.

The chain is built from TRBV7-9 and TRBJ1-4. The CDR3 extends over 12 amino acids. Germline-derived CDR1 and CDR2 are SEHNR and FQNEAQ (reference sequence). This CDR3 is CASSLPREKLFF.

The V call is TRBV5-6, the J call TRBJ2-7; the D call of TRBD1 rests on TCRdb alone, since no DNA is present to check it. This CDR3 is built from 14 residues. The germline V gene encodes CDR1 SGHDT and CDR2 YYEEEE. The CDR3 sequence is CASSLEQGKGEQYF.

The chain's CDR3 is CASSQVTSGRQVDEQFF. The gene calls are TRBV3-1 and TRBJ2-1; no DNA is available, so the TRBD2 call from TCRdb remains unchecked. CDR3 length: 17 amino acids. Germline V gene lookup returns CDR1 LGHDT and CDR2 YNNKEL (reference sequence).

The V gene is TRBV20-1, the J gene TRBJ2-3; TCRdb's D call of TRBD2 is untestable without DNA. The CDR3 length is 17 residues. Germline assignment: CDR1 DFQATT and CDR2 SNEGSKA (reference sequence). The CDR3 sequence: CSARDPSGGATQNTQYF.

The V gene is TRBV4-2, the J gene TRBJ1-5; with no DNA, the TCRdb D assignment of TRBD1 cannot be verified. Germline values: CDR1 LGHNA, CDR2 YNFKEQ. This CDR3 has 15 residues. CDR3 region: CASSQEGVRNQPQHF.

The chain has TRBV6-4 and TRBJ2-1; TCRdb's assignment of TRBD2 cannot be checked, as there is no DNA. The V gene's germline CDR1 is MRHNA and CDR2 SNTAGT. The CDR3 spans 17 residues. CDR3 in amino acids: CASSAFPSGTSYNEQFF.

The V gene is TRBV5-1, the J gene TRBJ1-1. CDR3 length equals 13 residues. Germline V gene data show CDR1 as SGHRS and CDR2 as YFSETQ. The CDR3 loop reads CASRDGANTEAFF. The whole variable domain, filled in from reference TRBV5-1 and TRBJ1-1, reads KAGVTQTPRYLIKTRGQQVTLSCSPISGHRSVSWYQQTPGQGLQFLFEYFSETQRNKGNFPGRFSGRQFSNSRSEMNVSTLELGDSALYLCASRDGANTEAFFGQGTRLTVV.

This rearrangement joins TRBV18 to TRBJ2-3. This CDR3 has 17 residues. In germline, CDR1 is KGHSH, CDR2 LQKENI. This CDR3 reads CASSRKNLQYGTDTQYF.

The CDR3 protein is CASSAESWGPQHF. The rearrangement joins TRBV9 to TRBJ1-5. This CDR3 comprises 13 residues. CDR1 is SGDLS, CDR2 YYNGEE, per germline.

CDR3 loop: CASSYGTSGGAGEQFF. This chain links TRBV6-5 with TRBJ2-1; without DNA, the TCRdb call of TRBD2 cannot be checked. CDR3 size: 16 residues. CDR1 and CDR2 (germline): MNHEY, SVGAGI.

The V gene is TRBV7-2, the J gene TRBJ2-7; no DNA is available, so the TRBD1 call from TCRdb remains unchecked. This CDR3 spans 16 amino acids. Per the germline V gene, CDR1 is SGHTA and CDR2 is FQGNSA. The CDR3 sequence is CASSLTQTGSSYEQYF.

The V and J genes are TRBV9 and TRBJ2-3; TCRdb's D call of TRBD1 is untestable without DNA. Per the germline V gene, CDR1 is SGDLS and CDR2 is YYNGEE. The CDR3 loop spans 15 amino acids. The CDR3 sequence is CASSVGGLIADTQYF. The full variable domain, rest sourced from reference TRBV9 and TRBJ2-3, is DSGVTQTPKHLITATGQRVTLRCSPRSGDLSVYWYQQSLDQGLQFLIQYYNGEERAKGNILERFSAQQFPDLHSELNLSSLELGDSALYFCASSVGGLIADTQYFGPGTRLTVL.

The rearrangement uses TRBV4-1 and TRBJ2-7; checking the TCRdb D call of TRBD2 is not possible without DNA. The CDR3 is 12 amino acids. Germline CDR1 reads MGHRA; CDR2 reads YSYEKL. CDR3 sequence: CASSPGGQEQYF.

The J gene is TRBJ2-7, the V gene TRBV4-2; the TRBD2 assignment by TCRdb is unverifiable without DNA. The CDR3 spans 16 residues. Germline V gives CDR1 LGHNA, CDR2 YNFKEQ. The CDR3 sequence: CASSQGIAGVSGEQYF.

CDR3 residues: CASSPGTGDLYSNQPQHF. The chain joins TRBV28 to TRBJ1-5; the D gene TCRdb calls, TRBD1, cannot be checked with no DNA. Per the germline V gene, CDR1 is MDHEN and CDR2 is SYDVKM. The CDR3 has 18 amino acids.

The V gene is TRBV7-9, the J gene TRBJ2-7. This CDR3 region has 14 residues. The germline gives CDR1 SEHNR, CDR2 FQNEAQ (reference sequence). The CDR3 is CASVPFGRSYEQYF.

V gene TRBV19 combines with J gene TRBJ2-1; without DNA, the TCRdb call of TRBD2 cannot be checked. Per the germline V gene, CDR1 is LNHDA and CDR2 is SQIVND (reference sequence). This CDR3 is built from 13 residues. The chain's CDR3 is CASSIVDSGVSFF.

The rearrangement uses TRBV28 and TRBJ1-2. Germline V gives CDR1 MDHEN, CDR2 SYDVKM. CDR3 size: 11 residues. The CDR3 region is CASRTGRGYTF.

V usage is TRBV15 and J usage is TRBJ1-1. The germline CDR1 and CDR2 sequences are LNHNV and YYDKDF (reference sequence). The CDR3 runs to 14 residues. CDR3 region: CATSRAAAGTEAFF.

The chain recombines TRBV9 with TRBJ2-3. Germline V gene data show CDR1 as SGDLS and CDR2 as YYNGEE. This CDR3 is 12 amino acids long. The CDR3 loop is CASSVVGDTQYF. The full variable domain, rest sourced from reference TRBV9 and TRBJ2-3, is DSGVTQTPKHLITATGQRVTLRCSPRSGDLSVYWYQQSLDQGLQFLIQYYNGEERAKGNILERFSAQQFPDLHSELNLSSLELGDSALYFCASSVVGDTQYFGPGTRLTVL.

The CDR3 sequence is CASALIRTGELFF. The chain combines TRBV12-3 or TRBV12-4 with TRBJ2-2. The CDR3 spans 13 residues.

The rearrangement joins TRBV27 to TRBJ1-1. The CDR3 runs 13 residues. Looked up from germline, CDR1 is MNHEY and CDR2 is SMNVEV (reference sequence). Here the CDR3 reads CASSLLGNTEAFF.

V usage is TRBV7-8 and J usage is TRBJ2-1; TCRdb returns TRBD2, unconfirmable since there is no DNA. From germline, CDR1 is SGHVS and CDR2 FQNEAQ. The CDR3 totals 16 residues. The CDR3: CASSPRTSGGADEQFF.